This TCR beta chain was identified during a study of blood T cells in healthy people across ages. Looking at the study overall: Capture by template switching was about one barcoded beta molecule per two T cells.

It was with a sample-barcoded 5' primer and a J-beta primer mix that a second PCR of roughly 6 to 11 cycles was run. TCRdb re-derived calls from the 5' RACE reads in MiXCR, one entry per CDR3 protein. The data hold 1.5 million to 2 million distinct CDR3 sequences, with around half observed a single time. After removal of 4 bases from V and 5 bases from J, the junction contained 4 bases not matched to a gene. The CDR3 spans 12 residues. Germline loops: CDR1 SQVTM, CDR2 ANQGSEA. Study conclusions and caveats: Total diversity from one million sequenced T cells was likely underestimated.

Turning to this clonotype: The antigen remains unidentified. This may come from a read error, since a much larger clone is one base off.

The clonotype was recovered from a woman aged 40 to 49 in good health. Sequencing used blood. The chain recombines TRBV29-1 with TRBJ2-7, with 8 bases matching TRBD1. DNA of the CDR3: TGCAGCGTTGTGGGGACAGGCCACGAGCAGTACTTC. Translation gives CSVVGTGHEQYF.